This T cell receptor (beta chain) was profiled in a study of tumor-infiltrating lymphocytes in primary liver carcinoma. Whole-study context: Maximum tumor diameters ranged from about 4.2 to 11 cm, stage T1-T3 N0M0. Study-level results: Blood's top-250-clone fraction was significantly lower than that of tumors (p = 0.039). Tumor region pairs overlapped more than did tumor-adjacent and tumor-blood pairs.

DNA and RNA were both co-extracted from approximately 20-30 mg of bulk tissue that had not been sorted. Patients showed chronic HBV infection and an absence of prior treatment. The CDR3 is 13 residues long. Germline-derived CDR1 and CDR2 are LGHNA and YNFKEQ. The authors made TCR beta cDNA from 450 to 600 ng total RNA with a constant-region primer. TCR beta libraries came from three nested multiplex PCR rounds using slightly modified ARM-PCR. Both of the initial two PCR rounds ran for roughly 10 cycles and employed TRBV1-TRBV30 forward primers alongside a C-beta reverse primer. TCRdb called the multiplex PCR reads again in MiXCR, with one record for every CDR3 protein. The profile shows around 79,000 distinct CDR3 sequences, 69% of them singletons. On this clonotype itself: Its antigen is as yet unknown. Its ends do not fully match the called genes, so a read error is possible.

This TCR derives from a man aged 40-49 years with primary liver carcinoma and hepatitis B virus infection. Specimen: tumor-adjacent normal liver tissue. The chain recombines TRBV4-2 with TRBJ2-1; D gene uncertain. CDR3: CANSQDLGREQFF. The CDR3 nucleotides read TGTGCCAACAGCCAAGATCTAGGACGTGAGCAGTTCTTT.